This TCR beta chain was observed in a study of regulatory T cells in long-lasting Graves disease. Overall study findings and caveats: Persistent Graves' patients showed a TCR diversity that was lower than that of newly diagnosed ones. Relative to new patients (around 1,000), persistent patients exhibited greater sharing of public clonotypes (approximately 2,800).

Construction of TCR beta libraries relied on iRepertoire HTBI primers and on Arm-PCR targeting CDR3 regions. TCRdb called the multiplex PCR reads again in MiXCR, with one record for every CDR3 protein. The sample contains 400,000 to 650,000 distinct CDR3 sequences, about 16% of which appear only once. Regarding time point: newly diagnosed GD, antithyroid drugs for less than 3 months. PBMC-extracted RNA yielded the TCR library. This clonotype occurred a few times. As yet, its antigen is unknown. Germline CDR1 is LGHDT and CDR2 is YNNKEL (reference sequence). Losses at the gene ends were 5 bases for V and 8 bases for J; bases not matched to a gene: 9. The CDR3 spans 14 residues. The data also belong to a second study, concerning T cells in Graves' hyperthyroidism and ophthalmopathy. Per that study: A patient was excluded if there was uncontrolled infection, other autoimmune disease, pregnancy or lactation. Researchers found most expanded thyroid clonotypes above 0.001 in blood as well.

The sequences come from peripheral blood mononuclear cells (PBMCs), collected at new diagnosis, from a patient treated with antithyroid drugs. This clonotype was sampled from a woman aged 40 to 65 with Graves disease. V usage is TRBV3-1 and J usage is TRBJ2-1; 7 bases align to TRBD2. The CDR3 DNA reads TGTGCCAGCAGCGGACTAGGGGTGGTCGATGAGCAGTTCTTC. It codes for CASSGLGVVDEQFF.